This T cell receptor beta chain appears in the sequencing data of a study of tumor-infiltrating lymphocytes in localized non-small cell lung cancer. In the study overall: From each patient, both tumor and uninvolved lung, non-adjacent to tumor, were sampled.

Germline V gene data show CDR1 as SNHLY and CDR2 as FYNNEI. The V and J ends lost 9 bases and 7 bases respectively, with 12 bases between them. CDR3 length: 12 residues. The method was immunoSEQ multiplex PCR; TCRdb's version includes in-frame clones alone and lacks a portion of them. The sample holds approximately 5,700 clones, around 80% seen once. Study-wide points: Available tissue quantity limited TCR sequencing to a patient subset. Immunotypes IM1 and IM2 had similar TCR-derived T-cell fractions.

About this clone itself: The antigen is unknown. Other DNA sequences in this specimen translate into the identical CDR3.

The rearrangement joins TRBV2 to TRBJ1-4; D gene uncertain. Sequenced sample: lung tumor tissue. The sequence was collected from a human donor with non-small cell lung cancer. Written as DNA, the CDR3 is TGTGCCAGTAGTCCCCAGACTGAAAAACTGTTTTTT. It yields the protein CASSPQTEKLFF.